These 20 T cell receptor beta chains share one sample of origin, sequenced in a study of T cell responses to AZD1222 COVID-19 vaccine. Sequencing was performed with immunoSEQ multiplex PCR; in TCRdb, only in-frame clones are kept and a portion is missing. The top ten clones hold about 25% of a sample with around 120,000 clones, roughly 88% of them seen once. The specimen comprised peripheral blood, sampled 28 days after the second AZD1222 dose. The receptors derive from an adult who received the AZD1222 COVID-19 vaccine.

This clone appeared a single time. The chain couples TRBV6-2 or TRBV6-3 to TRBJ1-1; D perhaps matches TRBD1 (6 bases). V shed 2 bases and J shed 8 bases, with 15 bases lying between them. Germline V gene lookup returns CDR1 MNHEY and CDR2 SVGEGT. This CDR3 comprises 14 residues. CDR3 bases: TGTGCCAGCAGTTACGACACGGCCGGGACAGAAGCTTTCTTT. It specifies CASSYDTAGTEAFF.

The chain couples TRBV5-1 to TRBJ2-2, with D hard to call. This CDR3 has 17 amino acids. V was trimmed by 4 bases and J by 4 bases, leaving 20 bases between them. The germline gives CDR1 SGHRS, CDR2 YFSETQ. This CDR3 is CASSPAVGSIFTGELFF. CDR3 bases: TGCGCCAGCAGCCCGGCCGTGGGTAGCATCTTCACCGGGGAGCTGTTTTTT. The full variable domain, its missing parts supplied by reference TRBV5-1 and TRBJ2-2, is KAGVTQTPRYLIKTRGQQVTLSCSPISGHRSVSWYQQTPGQGLQFLFEYFSETQRNKGNFPGRFSGRQFSNSRSEMNVSTLELGDSALYLCASSPAVGSIFTGELFFGEGSRLTVL.

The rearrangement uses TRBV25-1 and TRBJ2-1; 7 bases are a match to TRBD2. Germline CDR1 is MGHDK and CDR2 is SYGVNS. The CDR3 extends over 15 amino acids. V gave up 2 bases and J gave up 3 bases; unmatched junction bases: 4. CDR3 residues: CASSEPGDYYNEQFF. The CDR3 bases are TGTGCCAGCAGTGAACCCGGGGACTACTACAATGAGCAGTTCTTC.

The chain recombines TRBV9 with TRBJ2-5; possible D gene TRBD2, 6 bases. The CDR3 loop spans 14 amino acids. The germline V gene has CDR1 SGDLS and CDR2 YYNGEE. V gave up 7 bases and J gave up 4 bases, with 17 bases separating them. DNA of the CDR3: TGTGCCAGCGGGAAAGGGGCGGGGAGAGAGACCCAGTACTTC. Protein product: CASGKGAGRETQYF.

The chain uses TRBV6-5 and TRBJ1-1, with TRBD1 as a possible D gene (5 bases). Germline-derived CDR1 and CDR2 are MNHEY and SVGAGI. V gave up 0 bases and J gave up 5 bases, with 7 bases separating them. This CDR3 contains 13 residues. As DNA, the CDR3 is TGTGCCAGCAGTTACTCAGACAGAACTGAAGCTTTCTTT. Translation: CASSYSDRTEAFF.

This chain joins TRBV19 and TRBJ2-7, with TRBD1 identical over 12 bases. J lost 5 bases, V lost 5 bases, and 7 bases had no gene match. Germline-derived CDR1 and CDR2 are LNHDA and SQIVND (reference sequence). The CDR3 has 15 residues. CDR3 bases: TGTGCCAGTAGTGTTACCGGGACAGGGGGCAACGAGCAGTACTTC. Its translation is CASSVTGTGGNEQYF.

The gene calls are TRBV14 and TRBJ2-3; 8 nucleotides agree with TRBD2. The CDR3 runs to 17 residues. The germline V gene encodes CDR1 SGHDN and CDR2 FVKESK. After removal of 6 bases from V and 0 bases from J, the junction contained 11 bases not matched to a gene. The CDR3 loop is CASSPRRASGSTDTQYF. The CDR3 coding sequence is TGTGCCAGCAGTCCCCGTCGGGCTAGCGGGAGCACAGATACGCAGTATTTT. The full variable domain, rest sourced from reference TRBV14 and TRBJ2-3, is EAGVTQFPSHSVIEKGQTVTLRCDPISGHDNLYWYRRVMGKEIKFLLHFVKESKQDESGMPNNRFLAERTGGTYSTLKVQPAELEDSGVYFCASSPRRASGSTDTQYFGPGTRLTVL.

Written as DNA, the CDR3 is TGTGCCAGCAGCTTCACGCAGGGTGGCGAGCAGTACTTC. Translation: CASSFTQGGEQYF. The rearrangement joins TRBV11-2 to TRBJ2-7; a weak D match, TRBD1 (5 bases). The germline V gene has CDR1 SGHAT and CDR2 FQNNGV. Trimming took off 3 bases at V and 6 bases at J, with 12 bases between the two ends. The CDR3 runs to 13 residues.

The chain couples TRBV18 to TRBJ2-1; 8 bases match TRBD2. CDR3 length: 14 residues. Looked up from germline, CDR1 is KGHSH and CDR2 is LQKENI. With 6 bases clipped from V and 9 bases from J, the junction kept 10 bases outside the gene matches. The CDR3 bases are TGTGCCAGCTCCCCGGGACTAGTAAGCGGTGAGCAGTTCTTC. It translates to CASSPGLVSGEQFF.

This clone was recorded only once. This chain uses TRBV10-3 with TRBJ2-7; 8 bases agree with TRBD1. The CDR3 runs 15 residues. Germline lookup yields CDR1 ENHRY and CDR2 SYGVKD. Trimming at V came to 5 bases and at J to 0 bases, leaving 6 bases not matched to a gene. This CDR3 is CAISMTGVNSYEQYF. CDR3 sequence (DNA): TGTGCCATCAGTATGACAGGGGTCAACTCCTACGAGCAGTACTTC.

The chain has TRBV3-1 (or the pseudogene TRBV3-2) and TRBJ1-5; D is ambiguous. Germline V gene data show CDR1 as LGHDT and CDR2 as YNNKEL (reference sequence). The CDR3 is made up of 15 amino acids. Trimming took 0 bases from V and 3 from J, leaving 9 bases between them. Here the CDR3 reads CASSQEGRNNQPQHF. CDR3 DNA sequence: TGTGCCAGCAGCCAAGAAGGGCGGAACAATCAGCCCCAGCATTTT.

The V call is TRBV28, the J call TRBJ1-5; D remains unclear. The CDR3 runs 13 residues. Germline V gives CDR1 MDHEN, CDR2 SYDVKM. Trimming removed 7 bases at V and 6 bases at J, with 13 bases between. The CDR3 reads CASTLEILQPQHF. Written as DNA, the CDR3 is TGTGCCAGCACCCTCGAGATCCTTCAGCCCCAGCATTTT.

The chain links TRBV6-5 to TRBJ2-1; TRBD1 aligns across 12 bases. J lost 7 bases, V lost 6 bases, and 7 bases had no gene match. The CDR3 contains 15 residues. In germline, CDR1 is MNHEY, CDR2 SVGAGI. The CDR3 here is CASSWDRGRENEQFF. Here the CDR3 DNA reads TGTGCCAGCAGCTGGGACAGGGGGCGCGAGAATGAGCAGTTCTTC.

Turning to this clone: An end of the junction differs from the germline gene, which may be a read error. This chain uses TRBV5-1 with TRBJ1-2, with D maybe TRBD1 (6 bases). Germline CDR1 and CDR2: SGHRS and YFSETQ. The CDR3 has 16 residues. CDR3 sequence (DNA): TGCGCCAGCGGCTTGGTATCGGGGGGGACAAACAATGGCTACACCTTC. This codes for CASGLVSGGTNNGYTF.

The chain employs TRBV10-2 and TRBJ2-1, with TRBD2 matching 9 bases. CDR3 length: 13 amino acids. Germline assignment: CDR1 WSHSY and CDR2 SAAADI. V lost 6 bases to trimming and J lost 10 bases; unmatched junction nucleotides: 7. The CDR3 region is CASRSGGKLEQFF. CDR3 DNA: TGCGCCAGCAGAAGCGGGGGGAAACTAGAGCAGTTCTTC.

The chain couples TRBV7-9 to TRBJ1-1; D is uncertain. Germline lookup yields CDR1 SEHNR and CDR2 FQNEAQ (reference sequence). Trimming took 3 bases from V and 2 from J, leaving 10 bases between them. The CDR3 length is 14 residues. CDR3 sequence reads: CASSLKGSNTEAFF. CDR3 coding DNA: TGTGCCAGCAGCTTGAAAGGGAGCAACACTGAAGCTTTCTTT.

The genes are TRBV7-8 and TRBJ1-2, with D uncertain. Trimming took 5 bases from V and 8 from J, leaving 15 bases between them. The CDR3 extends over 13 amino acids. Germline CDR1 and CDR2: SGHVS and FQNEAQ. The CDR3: CASSRNPSAGYTF. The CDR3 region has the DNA TGTGCCAGCAGCCGAAACCCAAGCGCGGGCTACACCTTC.

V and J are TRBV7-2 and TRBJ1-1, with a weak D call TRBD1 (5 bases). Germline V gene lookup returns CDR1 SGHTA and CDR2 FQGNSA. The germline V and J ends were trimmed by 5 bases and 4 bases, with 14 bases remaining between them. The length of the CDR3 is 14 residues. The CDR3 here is CASSRNAGGTEAFF. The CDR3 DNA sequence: TGTGCCAGCAGCCGGAACGCGGGGGGCACTGAAGCTTTCTTT. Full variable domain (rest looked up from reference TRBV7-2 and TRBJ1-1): GAGVSQSPSNKVTEKGKDVELRCDPISGHTALYWYRQSLGQGLEFLIYFQGNSAPDKSGLPSDRFSAERTGGSVSTLTIQRTQQEDSAVYLCASSRNAGGTEAFFGQGTRLTVV.

For the CDR3, the DNA is TGTGCCAGCAGCGAAGGGACTGCTTATTTT. Protein: CASSEGTAYF. The chain employs TRBV7-9 and TRBJ1-3; a possible D gene is TRBD1 (5 bases). CDR1 and CDR2 from the germline V gene are SEHNR and FQNEAQ (reference sequence). V lost 5 bases and J lost 16, with 12 bases in between. The length of the CDR3 is 10 residues.

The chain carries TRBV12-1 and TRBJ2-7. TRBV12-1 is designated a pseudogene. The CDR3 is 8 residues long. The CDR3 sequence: CASSFFRF. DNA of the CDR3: TGTGCCAGCAGCTTTTTCCGATTC.